The 26 T cell receptor beta chains presented below share a single source sample, sequenced in a study of molecular identifiers for immune sequencing clone quantification. In TCRdb, the PCR reads were re-called with MiXCR into one record per CDR3 protein. The sample lists roughly 320,000 distinct CDR3 sequences; about 22% were seen once. The specimen sequenced was naive CD8+ T cells from blood, with Jurkat cell RNA spiked in. Subset meaning: FACS-sorted CD8+CD4-CCR7+CD45RA+ naive T cells. The receptor set was obtained from a human donor in good health. Some libraries in this study had Jurkat cell RNA spiked in.

The table lists this clonotype with many counts. J is TRBJ2-1 and V is TRBV24-1; the D gene is possibly TRBD2 (6 bases). This CDR3 contains 14 residues. V was pared by 9 bases and J by 5 bases, with 16 bases between. The V gene's germline CDR1 is KGHDR and CDR2 SFDVKD. CDR3 in amino acids: CATGDAGINNEQFF. CDR3 sequence (DNA): TGTGCCACCGGAGATGCGGGAATTAACAATGAGCAGTTCTTC.

This clonotype was picked up many times. The V and J genes are TRBV27 and TRBJ1-5; a weak D match, TRBD1 (5 bases). The CDR3 is 14 residues long. The germline CDR1 and CDR2 sequences are MNHEY and SMNVEV (reference sequence). Trimming cost V 2 bases and J 4 bases, with 9 bases left between them. The CDR3 bases are TGTGCCAGCAGTTTAGCGGGACTAAATCAGCCCCAGCATTTT. Translation gives CASSLAGLNQPQHF.

Many counts were recorded for this clonotype. One junction end does not reproduce the germline sequence, and a read error may be involved. The chain employs TRBV19 and TRBJ1-5, with D hard to call. There are 14 residues in the CDR3. In germline, CDR1 is LNHDA, CDR2 SQIVND (reference sequence). The CDR3 loop is CASSIDPGNRPQHF. The CDR3 nucleotides read TGTGCCAGTAGTATAGATCCCGGAAATCGGCCCCAGCATTTT. The full variable domain, completed using reference TRBV19 and TRBJ1-5, is DGGITQSPKYLFRKEGQNVTLSCEQNLNHDAMYWYRQDPGQGLRLIYYSQIVNDFQKGDIAEGYSVSREKKESFPLTVTSAQKNPTAFYLCASSIDPGNRPQHFGDGTRLSIL.

As to this clonotype: Sequence at one end of the junction differs from germline and may be a read error. This chain connects TRBV28 to TRBJ2-1; 7 bases align to TRBD1. There are 15 residues in the CDR3. Germline values: CDR1 MDHEN, CDR2 SYDVKM. The CDR3 loop reads CASSFRGPRRDEQLF. The CDR3 DNA reads TGTGCCAGCAGTTTTAGGGGGCCACGGCGCGATGAGCAGCTCTTC. Variable domain in full (rest from reference TRBV28 and TRBJ2-1): DVKVTQSSRYLVKRTGEKVFLECVQDMDHENMFWYRQDPGLGLRLIYFSYDVKMKEKGDIPEGYSVSREKKERFSLILESASTNQTSMYLCASSFRGPRRDEQLFGPGTRLTVL.

The chain recombines TRBV2 with TRBJ1-2; D remains unclear. Per germline, CDR1 SNHLY and CDR2 FYNNEI. The CDR3 spans 15 residues. V was trimmed by 2 bases and J by 4 bases, leaving 14 bases between them. The CDR3 nucleotides read TGTGCCAGCAGTGAATCCGTGACGGAAGGCTATGGCTACACCTTC. It translates to CASSESVTEGYGYTF.

Notes on this clonotype: A much larger clonotype is one base distant, so this may be a read error. The chain uses TRBV25-1 and TRBJ2-5, with D possibly TRBD2 on 6 matching bases. Germline CDR1 MGHDK, CDR2 SYGVNS. V was cut by 0 bases and J by 1 base, with 15 bases left in between. CDR3 length equals 17 residues. The CDR3 here is CASSEYIPGLSQETQYF. In nucleotides, the CDR3 is TGTGCCAGCAGTGAATATATTCCGGGACTCTCCCAAGAGACCCAGTACTTC.

With regard to this clonotype: A read error is possible here, since a much larger clone lies one base away. The J gene is TRBJ1-3, the V gene TRBV20-1; D unresolved. The CDR3 covers 17 residues. Germline V gene data show CDR1 as DFQATT and CDR2 as SNEGSKA (reference sequence). V was shortened by 0 bases and J by 2 bases, with 17 bases between the two germline ends. Here the CDR3 reads CSARDGAALGTGNTIYF. The CDR3 region has the DNA TGCAGTGCTAGAGATGGTGCGGCGCTGGGGACTGGAAACACCATATATTTT.

In regard to this clonotype: This may be a read error, as it is one base from a much larger clone. The chain combines TRBV28 with TRBJ1-2; unclear D gene. This CDR3 has 11 residues. Germline loops: CDR1 MDHEN, CDR2 SYDVKM. The V end was cut by 8 bases, the J end by 7 bases, with 11 bases between. The CDR3 DNA reads as TGTGCCAGCCACGGGGAATTTGGCTACACCTTC. As protein: CASHGEFGYTF.

The J gene is TRBJ2-7, the V gene TRBV19, with 8 nucleotides matching TRBD1. Trimming removed 6 bases from V and 5 bases from J; junction bases left unmatched: 3. Per the germline V gene, CDR1 is LNHDA and CDR2 is SQIVND (reference sequence). This CDR3 has 12 residues. CDR3 sequence (DNA): TGTGCCAGTAGCACAGGGGGAAACGAGCAGTACTTC. Its protein is CASSTGGNEQYF. The variable domain in full, completed from reference TRBV19 and TRBJ2-7, reads DGGITQSPKYLFRKEGQNVTLSCEQNLNHDAMYWYRQDPGQGLRLIYYSQIVNDFQKGDIAEGYSVSREKKESFPLTVTSAQKNPTAFYLCASSTGGNEQYFGPGTRLTVT.

This chain uses TRBV3-2 with TRBJ2-5. TRBV3-2 is termed a pseudogene. This CDR3 region has 14 residues. CDR3 DNA sequence: TGTGCCAGCAGCCAAGATGATAGGCAAGAGACCCAGTACTTC. It translates to CASSQDDRQETQYF.

This clonotype was picked up one time. A much larger clone lies a single base off, so this may be a read error. The rearrangement joins TRBV6-2 or TRBV6-3 to TRBJ1-1; D is unclear. This CDR3 region has 13 residues. V was cut by 1 base and J by 1 base, with 4 bases left in between. Germline lookup yields CDR1 MNHEY and CDR2 SVGEGT. The CDR3 nucleotides are TGTGCCAGCAGTTACTTGGCGAACACTGAAGCTTTCTTT. As protein: CASSYLANTEAFF.

This clonotype was detected ten times or more. This chain connects TRBV6-5 to TRBJ1-6; 9 positions match TRBD1. The length of the CDR3 is 15 residues. V lost 6 bases and J lost 6; bases outside the gene matches: 6. Germline-derived CDR1 and CDR2 are MNHEY and SVGAGI. The CDR3 spells CASRIMGQGNSPLHF. The CDR3 bases are TGTGCCAGCAGAATAATGGGACAGGGTAATTCACCCCTCCACTTT.

This clonotype has at least ten counts. The J gene is TRBJ2-2, the V gene TRBV5-5; D unresolved. From germline, CDR1 is SGHKS and CDR2 YYEKEE (reference sequence). The CDR3 totals 15 residues. Trimming took 5 bases from V and 2 from J, leaving 13 bases between them. The CDR3: CASRPNTDNTGELFF. The CDR3 region has the DNA TGTGCCAGCAGACCCAACACAGACAACACCGGGGAGCTGTTTTTT.

As concerns this clonotype: Just one base apart from a much larger clone, this may be a read error. The gene calls are TRBV7-9 and TRBJ2-7; no clear D gene. Trimming took 5 bases from V and 5 from J, leaving 19 bases between them. Germline V gene data show CDR1 as SEHNR and CDR2 as FQNEAQ (reference sequence). The CDR3 has 15 amino acids. CDR3 DNA sequence: TGTGCCAGCAGCCAGGACGGCTTCACCTACAACGAGCAGTACTTC. Translating it yields CASSQDGFTYNEQYF.

This clonotype has ten or more counts. The rearrangement links TRBV30 to TRBJ2-3; D not certain. V lost 2 bases and J 4 bases, leaving 7 bases between the germline ends. Per the germline V gene, CDR1 is GTSNPN and CDR2 is SVGIG (reference sequence). This CDR3 has 12 amino acids. The CDR3, as DNA: TGTGCCTGGAGTATAGGCCCAGATACGCAGTATTTT. This gives the protein CAWSIGPDTQYF.

Note on this clonotype: Possible read error: a much larger clone is one base away. The chain is built from TRBV12-5 and TRBJ2-4; D gene unclear. Between the trimmed V and J ends, which lost 5 bases and 10 bases, there was a span of 15 bases. The CDR3 is 13 amino acids. CDR1 and CDR2 from the germline V gene are LGHNT and FRNRAP. CDR3 amino acids: CASGTPSDPIQYF. CDR3 bases: TGTGCTAGTGGTACGCCTTCCGATCCTATTCAGTACTTC.

This clonotype was detected ten times or more. The chain combines TRBV7-9 with TRBJ2-1, with TRBD2 matching over 9 bases. Trimming at V came to 5 bases and at J to 2 bases, leaving 10 bases not matched to a gene. The V gene's germline CDR1 is SEHNR and CDR2 FQNEAQ (reference sequence). The CDR3 is 17 residues long. In nucleotides, the CDR3 is TGTGCCAGCAGCACGACAACTAGCGGGCACACCTACAATGAGCAGTTCTTC. Its translation: CASSTTTSGHTYNEQFF.

A word on this clonotype: One end of the junction does not line up with germline, which may come from a read error. The CDR3 reads CASSFGAGGLYEQYF. The CDR3 DNA reads TGTGCCAGTAGTTTCGGTGCAGGGGGCTTGTACGAGCAGTACTTC. The chain uses TRBV27 and TRBJ2-7; 8 positions match TRBD1. The CDR3 length is 15 residues. In germline, CDR1 is MNHEY, CDR2 SMNVEV (reference sequence).

This clonotype was seen repeatedly, ten times or more. The chain has TRBV28 and TRBJ2-7; either TRBD1 or TRBD2 may fit D (5 bases each). The CDR3 extends over 12 amino acids. Looked up from germline, CDR1 is MDHEN and CDR2 is SYDVKM. V dropped 8 bases and J dropped 2 bases, with 10 bases sitting between them. This chain's CDR3 is CASRDRTYEQYF. In DNA, the CDR3 is TGTGCCAGCCGGGACCGGACCTACGAGCAGTACTTC.

As to this clonotype: Here the CDR3 omits its conserved ending phenylalanine or tryptophan, so a read error is the likely source. The rearrangement uses TRBV20-1 and TRBJ1-3, with D hard to call. Germline V CDR1 and CDR2: DFQATT, SNEGSKA (reference sequence). Trimming cost V 0 bases and J 0 bases, with 15 bases left between them. CDR3 length: 17 amino acids. CDR3 nucleotide sequence: TGCAGTGCTAGAGATCGGGAGCCCTCGACCTCTGGAAACACCATATATTCT. Translated: CSARDREPSTSGNTIYS.

The table lists this clonotype with many counts. In DNA, the CDR3 is TGTGCCAGCAGGGCCACCACTCCCCTCGTGGGGAGAGAGACCCAGTACTTC. Its protein is CASRATTPLVGRETQYF. The V gene is TRBV2, the J gene TRBJ2-5; tentatively, D is TRBD2 (5 bases). This CDR3 has 17 residues. The germline gives CDR1 SNHLY, CDR2 FYNNEI. V lost 6 bases and J 4 bases, leaving 24 bases between the germline ends.

This clonotype was found many times. The chain uses TRBV4-3 and TRBJ1-6; 8 bases match TRBD1. Per germline, CDR1 LGHNA and CDR2 YSLEER. This CDR3 is 16 amino acids long. V gave up 3 bases and J gave up 7 bases; unmatched junction bases: 8. The CDR3 loop is CASSHDRGGKNSPLHF. The CDR3 DNA reads as TGCGCCAGCAGCCACGACAGGGGAGGTAAAAATTCACCCCTCCACTTT.

V is TRBV27 and J is TRBJ2-7; TRBD2 agrees at 8 bases. Germline CDR1 and CDR2: MNHEY and SMNVEV (reference sequence). The CDR3 runs to 15 residues. The ends lost 5 bases at V and 1 base at J; junction bases unmatched: 7. CDR3 nucleotide sequence: TGTGCCAGCAGTCCAAGCGGGAGTGGATCCTACGAGCAGTACTTC. It translates to CASSPSGSGSYEQYF.

For the CDR3, the DNA is TGCAGTGCCAAAGGACTAGCGGGAGGCTACGAGCAGTACTTC. This gives the protein CSAKGLAGGYEQYF. The V call is TRBV20-1, the J call TRBJ2-7, with 14 bases aligning to TRBD2. Germline values: CDR1 DFQATT, CDR2 SNEGSKA (reference sequence). CDR3 size: 14 residues. Trimming cost V 6 bases and J 3 bases; bases outside gene matches: 4.

This clonotype was seen repeatedly, ten times or more. This sequence joins TRBV27 and TRBJ2-7, with D perhaps TRBD1 or TRBD2 (6 bases each). V lost 5 bases and J 3 bases, leaving 17 bases between the germline ends. The CDR3 length is 15 residues. Germline V gene data show CDR1 as MNHEY and CDR2 as SMNVEV (reference sequence). This chain's CDR3 is CASSLLGGSGYEQYF. The CDR3 nucleotides are TGTGCCAGCAGTCTGCTCGGGGGCAGTGGCTACGAGCAGTACTTC.

This clonotype was picked up a small number of times. This chain uses TRBV4-3 with TRBJ2-7; D tentatively reads TRBD1 or TRBD2 (5 bases each). Trimming took 0 bases from V and 3 from J, leaving 15 bases between them. This CDR3 spans 16 amino acids. The germline gives CDR1 LGHNA, CDR2 YSLEER. CDR3 loop: CASSQDRGRLSYEQYF. In DNA, the CDR3 is TGCGCCAGCAGCCAAGATCGGGGACGACTTAGCTACGAGCAGTACTTC.